This note documents a single TCR beta chain sequence. This specimen comes from a study of T cell changes during pregnancy in multiple sclerosis. The CDR3 is 15 residues long. V was trimmed by 3 bases and J by 9 bases, leaving 21 bases between them. From germline, CDR1 is LNHNV and CDR2 YYDKDF (reference sequence). Produced via immunoSEQ multiplex PCR; TCRdb's table is partial and in-frame only. The sample contains 25,000 to 30,000 clones, approximately 90% of which appear only once. The receptor was derived from a female donor with multiple sclerosis, enrolled in a pregnancy study. This specimen was CD4+ T cells from peripheral blood mononuclear cells, taken in the first trimester of pregnancy. The chain joins TRBV15 to TRBJ2-7, with D possibly TRBD1 on 6 matching bases. The CDR3 is CATSSRSTGRGAQYF. Written as DNA, the CDR3 is TGTGCCACCAGCAGCCGAAGTACAGGGCGAGGGGCGCAGTACTTC. The full variable domain, completed using reference TRBV15 and TRBJ2-7, is DAMVIQNPRYQVTQFGKPVTLSCSQTLNHNVMYWYQQKSSQAPKLLFHYYDKDFNNEADTPDNFQSRRPNTSFCFLDIRSPGLGDTAMYLCATSSRSTGRGAQYFGPGTRLTVT.